Sample share makes the clone carrying this TCR beta chain medium-sized. The data originate from a study of CDR3 diversity in severe acne. One entry per CDR3 protein results from TCRdb running MiXCR on the PCR reads. The data contain roughly 93,000 distinct CDR3 sequences, 45% to 55% of them singletons. This CDR3 region has 18 residues. The trim removed 5 bases at V and 2 bases at J, leaving 11 bases unmatched. The germline CDR1 and CDR2 sequences are DFQATT and SNEGSKA (reference sequence). The sample comprised blood. The sequence was collected from a male donor with severe acne vulgaris. The J gene is TRBJ2-3, the V gene TRBV20-1; TRBD2 matches at 15 bases. CDR3 DNA: TGCAGTGCTCCTGCACCGGGACTAGCGGGAGGCGCCACAGATACGCAGTATTTT. Amino acid sequence: CSAPAPGLAGGATDTQYF.